The 17 T cell receptor beta chains given below trace back to one sample, sequenced in a study of shared clonotypes between healthy human individuals. Assay used: immunoSEQ multiplex PCR; TCRdb lists only in-frame clones, some missing. Here the sample spans about a million clones, 77% being singletons. Material for sequencing was memory CD4+ T cells from PBMCs. The subset denotes: CD45RA-negative fraction. The receptors were sampled from a man between 18 and 29 years old in good health. Some clones in this sample may be carry-over from other donors' samples.

This clone occurred once. The same CDR3 arises from other DNA sequences in this sample as well. The J gene is TRBJ1-2, the V gene TRBV18, with TRBD1 matching over 8 bases. V shed 3 bases and J 4 bases; nucleotides not matched to a gene: 4. This CDR3 is 14 amino acids long. Germline V gives CDR1 KGHSH, CDR2 LQKENI. The CDR3 DNA follows: TGTGCCAGCTCACCGGGACAGGTATCCTATGGCTACACCTTC. Translating gives CASSPGQVSYGYTF.

V gene TRBV5-1 combines with J gene TRBJ2-1, with D uncertain. CDR1 SGHRS and CDR2 YFSETQ come from the germline V gene. This CDR3 is 13 amino acids long. V gave up 3 bases and J gave up 5 bases, with 9 bases separating them. This CDR3 is CASSSAPHNEQFF. As DNA, the CDR3 is TGCGCCAGCAGCTCAGCGCCCCACAATGAGCAGTTCTTC.

The chain joins TRBV7-2 to TRBJ2-7; 7 bases align to TRBD1. Germline V CDR1 and CDR2: SGHTA, FQGNSA. The junction had 14 bases not matched to a gene; V was cut back by 6 bases and J by 6 bases. The CDR3 consists of 15 residues. The CDR3 sequence is CASRPEPQGLGEQYF. CDR3 DNA: TGTGCCAGCAGACCCGAACCACAGGGGTTGGGCGAGCAGTACTTC. Full variable domain (outside the CDR3, taken from reference TRBV7-2 and TRBJ2-7): GAGVSQSPSNKVTEKGKDVELRCDPISGHTALYWYRQSLGQGLEFLIYFQGNSAPDKSGLPSDRFSAERTGGSVSTLTIQRTQQEDSAVYLCASRPEPQGLGEQYFGPGTRLTVT.

The chain employs TRBV28 and TRBJ2-2, with TRBD2 matching 9 bases. Germline assignment: CDR1 MDHEN and CDR2 SYDVKM. This CDR3 is built from 14 residues. J was trimmed by 6 bases and V by 6 bases; bases with no gene match: 5. The CDR3 sequence: CASSPSGIPGELFF. The DNA of the CDR3 is TGTGCCAGCAGCCCTAGCGGGATCCCCGGGGAGCTGTTTTTT.

This chain uses TRBV28 with TRBJ1-2; 8 positions match TRBD1. CDR1 and CDR2 (germline): MDHEN, SYDVKM. This CDR3 has 16 residues. Trimming removed 7 bases from V and 7 bases from J; junction bases left unmatched: 17. The CDR3 coding sequence is TGTGCCAGCATCCTCCAGGGGGCACCACGCTCGAGTGGCTACACCTTC. Translated, it gives CASILQGAPRSSGYTF.

V and J are TRBV30 and TRBJ2-5; 9 nucleotides match TRBD1. The CDR3 has 12 amino acids. Germline V gene data show CDR1 as GTSNPN and CDR2 as SVGIG (reference sequence). CDR3 amino acids: CARTGAEETQYF. The CDR3 DNA reads as TGTGCGCGGACAGGGGCCGAAGAGACCCAGTACTTC.

The gene calls are TRBV6-1 and TRBJ2-1, with 13 bases matching TRBD2. There are 15 residues in the CDR3. J gave up 7 bases and V 6 bases, and 6 bases lay outside the gene matches. Per the germline V gene, CDR1 is MNHNS and CDR2 is SASEGT. CDR3 coding DNA: TGTGCCAGCAGGAAACTAGCGGGAGGGGAGAATGAGCAGTTCTTC. It yields the protein CASRKLAGGENEQFF.

The chain recombines TRBV5-1 with TRBJ1-1; possible D gene TRBD1, 6 bases. The CDR3 spans 15 residues. V dropped 4 bases and J dropped 6 bases, with 19 bases sitting between them. The germline gives CDR1 SGHRS, CDR2 YFSETQ. CDR3 nucleotide sequence: TGCGCCAGCAGCGCTCTCGCAGGGGATTTGGCTGAAGCTTTCTTT. Residues: CASSALAGDLAEAFF.

The gene calls are TRBV10-3 and TRBJ2-7; TRBD2 matches 13 bases. CDR3 length equals 18 residues. V was pared by 4 bases and J by 2 bases, with 11 bases of the junction left unmatched. Germline-derived CDR1 and CDR2 are ENHRY and SYGVKD. CDR3 protein: CAISGPTSGRAWAYEQYF. Written as DNA, the CDR3 is TGTGCCATCAGTGGGCCTACTAGCGGGAGGGCGTGGGCCTACGAGCAGTACTTC.

V is TRBV7-3 and J is TRBJ2-5; D is possibly TRBD2 (6 bases). The V gene lost 2 bases and the J gene lost 2 bases, with 18 bases spanning the gap. This CDR3 region has 17 residues. Germline CDR1 and CDR2: SGHTA and FQGTGA. DNA for the CDR3: TGTGCCAGCAGCTTATTTTGGGGCCTAGCGTATCAAGAGACCCAGTACTTC. This translates into CASSLFWGLAYQETQYF.

This sequence joins TRBV2 and TRBJ2-5; D is possibly TRBD1 (5 bases). Germline CDR1 SNHLY, CDR2 FYNNEI. Deletions cut 5 bases from V and 5 bases from J, with 12 bases between. There are 13 residues in the CDR3. In nucleotides, the CDR3 is TGTGCCAGCAGTAGCGACAGTCGTGAGACCCAGTACTTC. Its protein is CASSSDSRETQYF.

V gene TRBV11-2 combines with J gene TRBJ2-7; 10 nucleotides agree with TRBD2. V was pared by 5 bases and J by 9 bases, with 10 bases of the junction left unmatched. CDR3 length: 14 residues. Per germline, CDR1 SGHAT and CDR2 FQNNGV. The CDR3 DNA reads as TGTGCCAGCAGCCATTCCGGGACTAGCGTTGCGCAGTACTTC. It codes for CASSHSGTSVAQYF.

This clone was seen more than once but under ten times. The V gene is TRBV11-2, the J gene TRBJ2-1, with a tentative D call TRBD2 (6 bases). CDR3 size: 14 residues. Deletions cut 3 bases from V and 1 base from J, with 7 bases between. Germline CDR1 SGHAT, CDR2 FQNNGV. The DNA of the CDR3 is TGTGCCAGCAGCTTGGCGGGGTCCTACAATGAGCAGTTCTTC. Amino acids: CASSLAGSYNEQFF.

The chain has TRBV6-5 and TRBJ2-5; the D is unclear. The CDR3 consists of 11 residues. V shed 4 bases and J shed 5 bases, with 5 bases lying between them. Germline CDR1 and CDR2: MNHEY and SVGAGI. The CDR3 DNA sequence: TGTGCCAGCAGTTCCGCTGAGACCCAGTACTTC. This encodes CASSSAETQYF.

Many counts were recorded for this clone. This chain connects TRBV28 to TRBJ2-3; 9 nucleotides agree with TRBD2. V trimming: 7 bases; J trimming: 7 bases; junction bases outside the gene matches: 18. Germline V gives CDR1 MDHEN, CDR2 SYDVKM. The CDR3 runs 17 residues. The CDR3, as DNA: TGTGCCAGCAAAACACCGTTAGGACTAGCGAAAGGACATACGCAGTATTTT. It codes for CASKTPLGLAKGHTQYF.

The V and J genes are TRBV27 and TRBJ2-5; TRBD1 might be the D (8 bases). The CDR3 length is 14 residues. Germline-derived CDR1 and CDR2 are MNHEY and SMNVEV (reference sequence). V gave up 5 bases and J gave up 4 bases, with 14 bases separating them. The CDR3 here is CASSDYRGGETQYF. The CDR3 DNA reads TGTGCCAGCAGTGATTACAGGGGGGGAGAGACCCAGTACTTC.

J is TRBJ2-3 and V is TRBV28; D assignment may be TRBD1 or TRBD2 (7 bases each). This CDR3 is built from 15 residues. The ends were cut back, 3 bases at V and 3 bases at J, with 13 bases in the middle. Germline CDR1 MDHEN, CDR2 SYDVKM. CDR3 in DNA: TGTGCCAGCAGTTTTGACAGGGAGGGGACAGATACGCAGTATTTT. This gives the protein CASSFDREGTDTQYF.